The entry below describes one T cell receptor beta chain. These data originate in a study of blood T cell repertoires in COVID-19. CDR3 length equals 16 residues. Per the germline V gene, CDR1 is WNHNN and CDR2 is SYGVQD (reference sequence). V dropped 0 bases and J dropped 6 bases, with 17 bases sitting between them. As originally analysed: Researchers report that nucleated cell counts were estimated from reference gene primer amplification. Profiled with immunoSEQ multiplex PCR; TCRdb holds only in-frame clones, not every one. V, J and clone size are taken as reported in that table, and D and trimming were inferred from the DNA itself. The sample consists of approximately 480,000 clones, 89% of them appearing once.

Sequences were obtained from peripheral blood. The chain couples TRBV10-1 to TRBJ2-5, with unresolved D. This TCR was sampled from a man between 18 and 35 years old with COVID-19, enrolled during active disease. The CDR3 sequence: CASSESVWAARKTQYF. The CDR3 DNA reads as TGCGCCAGCAGTGAGTCGGTTTGGGCAGCAAGAAAGACCCAGTACTTC.